This T cell receptor (beta chain) was documented in a study of cytomegalovirus exposure and HLA in healthy donors. Study findings and constraints: Most TCR beta V segments were productive about 87% or about 30% of the time in an earlier analysis.

This clone was counted a few times. The antigen is not known. The CDR3 length is 13 residues. The V gene lost 3 bases and the J gene lost 1 base, with 6 bases spanning the gap. Germline CDR1 and CDR2: KGHSH and LQKENI. This PCR relied on a set of 60 Vbeta primers and 13 Jbeta primers. Data came from immunoSEQ multiplex PCR; TCRdb stores just in-frame clones and leaves some out. The data contain 100,000 to 150,000 clones, over 80% of them seen just once; the ten biggest clones take up approximately 1%. The chain joins TRBV18 to TRBJ2-5; D perhaps matches TRBD2 (5 bases). The sample was PBMCs. The receptor was derived from a boy under 18 in good health and CMV-seronegative. CDR3 loop: CASSPEGQETQYF. The CDR3, as DNA: TGTGCCAGCTCACCCGAGGGCCAAGAGACCCAGTACTTC. Variable domain in full (rest from reference TRBV18 and TRBJ2-5): NAGVMQNPRHLVRRRGQEARLRCSPMKGHSHVYWYRQLPEEGLKFMVYLQKENIIDESGMPKERFSAEFPKEGPSILRIQQVVRGDSAAYFCASSPEGQETQYFGPGTRLLVL.